This is a list of T cell receptor beta chains from one sample in a study of CD8+CD57+ T cells in acquired aplastic anemia. MiXCR was run by TCRdb on the reads, yielding one entry per CDR3 protein. The sample carries 220,000 or so distinct CDR3 sequences, over 55% recorded once. The sample comprised sorted CD4+, CD8+, or CD8+CD57+ T cells (not recorded which) from PBMCs. The receptors originated from a human donor with aplastic anemia. CDR3s include the opening cysteine and the closing phenylalanine or tryptophan. The D gene is left open where the match is weak. Clone size, where shown, is once, few, many, or a class for clones that have expanded.

V gene	J gene	CDR3 length	D gene	clone size	CDR3 DNA	CDR3 protein
TRBV2	TRBJ2-3	15	.	.	TGTGCCAGCAGCAAGGGGGGGGCCTCCCTCGGTACGCAGTATTTT	CASSKGGASLGTQYF
TRBV7-4	TRBJ2-5	13	.	.	TGTGCCAGCAGCTTAGTGCCGGGCGAGACCCAGTACTTC	CASSLVPGETQYF
TRBV5-6	TRBJ2-1	16	TRBD1	few	TGTGCCAGCAGCCCCAGACCTCCGGGACAGGACAATGAGCAGTTCTTC	CASSPRPPGQDNEQFF
TRBV7-2	TRBJ2-5	13	TRBD1	few	TGTGCCAGCAGCACAGGGGTTCAAGAGACCCAGTACTTC	CASSTGVQETQYF
TRBV5-1	TRBJ2-5	15	.	.	TGCGCCAGCAGCCTGGACCTACGGCCCCAAGAGACCCAATACTTC	CASSLDLRPQETQYF
TRBV9	TRBJ2-5	20	TRBD2	.	TGTGCCAGCAGCGCCCGAATCGGACTAGCGGGGCTCAACCGGAAAGAGACCCAGTACTTC	CASSARIGLAGLNRKETQYF
TRBV4-1	TRBJ2-5	16	TRBD2	.	TGCGCCAGCAGCCCACCTAGCGGGGGGGTCCAAGAGACCCAGTACTTC	CASSPPSGGVQETQYF
TRBV10-3	TRBJ1-4	12	.	few	TGTGCCATCAGTGAGTCGACTGAAAAACTGTTTTTT	CAISESTEKLFF
TRBV29-1	TRBJ2-2	13	.	.	TGCAGCGCCCGACTAGCGAACACCGGGGAGCTGTTTTTT	CSARLANTGELFF
TRBV24-1	TRBJ2-6	16	.	.	TGTGCCACCAGTGATGGGCAGATCTCTGGGGCCAACGTCCTGACTTTC	CATSDGQISGANVLTF
TRBV7-6	TRBJ2-3	17	TRBD2	.	TGTGCCAGCAGCTTAGTCTCGACTAGCGGGAGTGCCGATACGCAGTATTTT	CASSLVSTSGSADTQYF
TRBV24-1	TRBJ1-6	12	.	.	TGTGCCACGGACAGTCGAAATTCACCCCTCCACTTT	CATDSRNSPLHF
TRBV7-9	TRBJ1-1	14	TRBD1	.	TGTGCCAGCAGCTTAGAAGGGACAGGAGTTGAAGCTTTCTTT	CASSLEGTGVEAFF
TRBV20-1	TRBJ2-7	15	TRBD1	many	TGCAGTGCTAGAGGGGACAGGGAGAGCTACTACGAGCAGTACTTC	CSARGDRESYYEQYF
TRBV6-5	TRBJ2-7	15	.	.	TGTGCCAGCAGTCCTGCGTTTAGCGGAATGTACGAGCAGTACTTC	CASSPAFSGMYEQYF
TRBV20-1	TRBJ1-3	12	.	.	TGCAGTGCTAGGTCGTCTGGAAACACCATATATTTT	CSARSSGNTIYF
TRBV19	TRBJ2-7	15	TRBD1	.	TGTGCCAGTAGCTCTCAGGCAGGGGGAACCTACGAGCAGTACTTC	CASSSQAGGTYEQYF
TRBV5-1	TRBJ2-5	16	TRBD1	.	TGCGCCAGCAGCCCGACCGTTATAAGGGGGCAAGAGCCCCAGTACTTC	CASSPTVIRGQEPQYF
TRBV12-3/TRBV12-4	TRBJ1-1	13	.	many	TGTGCCAGCAGAGGACTGATGAACACTGAAGCTTTCTTT	CASRGLMNTEAFF
TRBV19	TRBJ1-1	12	.	.	TGTGCCAGTAGTATTGCGAGCACTGAAGCTTTCTTT	CASSIASTEAFF
TRBV15	TRBJ2-1	13	TRBD2	.	TGTGCCACCCAGCGGGGGGCTTACAATGAGCGGTTCTTC	CATQRGAYNERFF
TRBV29-1	TRBJ2-3	13	TRBD2	.	TGCAGCGTTGGCACTAGCGGGGGAGGTACGCAGTATTTT	CSVGTSGGGTQYF
TRBV29-1	TRBJ2-5	12	.	few	TGCAGCGTTGAAGGGACAGCAGAGACCCAGTACTTC	CSVEGTAETQYF
TRBV2	TRBJ1-1	14	.	.	TGTGCCAGCAGTGACATGACACTGGGGGGTGAAGCTTTCTTT	CASSDMTLGGEAFF